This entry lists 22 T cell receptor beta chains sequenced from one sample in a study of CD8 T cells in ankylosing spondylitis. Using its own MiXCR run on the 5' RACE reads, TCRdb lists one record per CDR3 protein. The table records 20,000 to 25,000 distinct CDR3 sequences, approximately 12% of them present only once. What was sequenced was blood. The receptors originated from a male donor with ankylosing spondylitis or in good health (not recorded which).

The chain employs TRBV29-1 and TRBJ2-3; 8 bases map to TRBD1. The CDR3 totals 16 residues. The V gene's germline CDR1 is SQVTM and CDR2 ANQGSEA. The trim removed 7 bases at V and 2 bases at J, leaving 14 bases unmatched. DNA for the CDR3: TGCAGCGCCTCTTATCGGGCAGGGGGCCACACAGATACGCAGTATTTT. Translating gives CSASYRAGGHTDTQYF.

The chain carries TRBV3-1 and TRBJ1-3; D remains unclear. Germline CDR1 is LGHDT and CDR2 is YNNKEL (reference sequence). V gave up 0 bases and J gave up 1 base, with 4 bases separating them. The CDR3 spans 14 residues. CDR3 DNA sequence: TGTGCCAGCAGCCAAGACATTTCTGGAAACACCATATATTTT. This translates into CASSQDISGNTIYF.

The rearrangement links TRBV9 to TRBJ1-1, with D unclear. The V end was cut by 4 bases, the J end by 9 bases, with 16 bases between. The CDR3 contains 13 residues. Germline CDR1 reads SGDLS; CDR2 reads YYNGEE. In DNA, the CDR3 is TGTGCCAGCAGCCCCCCCGATATAAAAAAAGCTTTCTTT. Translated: CASSPPDIKKAFF.

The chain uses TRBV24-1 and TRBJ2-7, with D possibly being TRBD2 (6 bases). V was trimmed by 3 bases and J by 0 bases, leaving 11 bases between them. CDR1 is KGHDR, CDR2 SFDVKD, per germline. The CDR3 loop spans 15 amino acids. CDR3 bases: TGTGCCACCAGTGATGGTAGCGGAAACTCCTACGAGCAGTACTTC. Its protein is CATSDGSGNSYEQYF.

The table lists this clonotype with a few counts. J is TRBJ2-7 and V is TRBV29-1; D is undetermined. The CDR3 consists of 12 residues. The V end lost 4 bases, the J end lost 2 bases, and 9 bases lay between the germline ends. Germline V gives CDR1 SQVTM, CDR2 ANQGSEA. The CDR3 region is CSVGSTTYEQYF. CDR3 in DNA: TGCAGCGTTGGGTCCACAACCTACGAGCAGTACTTC.

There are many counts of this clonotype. CDR3 sequence (DNA): TGCAGCGCCGGCGGGGGGCTGGGTGAAAAACTGTTTTTT. Amino acid sequence: CSAGGGLGEKLFF. J is TRBJ1-4 and V is TRBV29-1, with D maybe TRBD1 (6 bases). The CDR3 is 13 amino acids. Germline CDR1 reads SQVTM; CDR2 reads ANQGSEA. V was trimmed by 7 bases and J by 7 bases, leaving 16 bases between them.

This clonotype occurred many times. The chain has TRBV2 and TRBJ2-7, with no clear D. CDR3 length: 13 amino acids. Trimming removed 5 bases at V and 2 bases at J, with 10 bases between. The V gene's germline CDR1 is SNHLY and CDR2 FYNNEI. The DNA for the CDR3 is TGTGCCAGCAGTTGGACGGCGGCCTACGAGCAGTACTTC. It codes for CASSWTAAYEQYF. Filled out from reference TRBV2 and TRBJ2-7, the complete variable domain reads EPEVTQTPSHQVTQMGQEVILRCVPISNHLYFYWYRQILGQKVEFLVSFYNNEISEKSEIFDDQFSVERPDGSNFTLKIRSTKLEDSAMYFCASSWTAAYEQYFGPGTRLTVT.

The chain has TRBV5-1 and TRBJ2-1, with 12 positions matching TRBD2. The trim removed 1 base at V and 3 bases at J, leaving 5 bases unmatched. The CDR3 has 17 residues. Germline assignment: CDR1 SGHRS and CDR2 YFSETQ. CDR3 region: CASSLTLTSGGYNEQFF. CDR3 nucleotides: TGCGCCAGCAGCTTGACCCTGACTAGCGGGGGCTACAATGAGCAGTTCTTC.

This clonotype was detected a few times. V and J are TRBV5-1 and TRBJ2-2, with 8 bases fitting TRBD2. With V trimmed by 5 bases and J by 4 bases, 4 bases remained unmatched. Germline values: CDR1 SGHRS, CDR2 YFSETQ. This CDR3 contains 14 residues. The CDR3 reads CASSTSGGTGELFF. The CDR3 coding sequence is TGCGCCAGCAGTACTAGCGGAGGCACCGGGGAGCTGTTTTTT. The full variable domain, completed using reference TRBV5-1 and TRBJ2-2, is KAGVTQTPRYLIKTRGQQVTLSCSPISGHRSVSWYQQTPGQGLQFLFEYFSETQRNKGNFPGRFSGRQFSNSRSEMNVSTLELGDSALYLCASSTSGGTGELFFGEGSRLTVL.

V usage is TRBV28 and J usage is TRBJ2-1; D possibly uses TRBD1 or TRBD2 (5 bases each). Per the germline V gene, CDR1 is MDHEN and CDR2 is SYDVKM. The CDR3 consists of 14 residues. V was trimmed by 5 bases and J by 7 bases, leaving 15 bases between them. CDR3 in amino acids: CASSILGTGNEQFF. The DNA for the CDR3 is TGTGCCAGCAGTATACTGGGGACGGGGAATGAGCAGTTCTTC.

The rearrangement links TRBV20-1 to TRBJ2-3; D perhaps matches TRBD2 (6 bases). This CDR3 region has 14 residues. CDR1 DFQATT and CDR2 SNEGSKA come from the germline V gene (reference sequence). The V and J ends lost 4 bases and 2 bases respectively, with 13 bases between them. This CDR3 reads CSANARGPTDTQYF. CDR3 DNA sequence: TGCAGTGCTAACGCGCGGGGCCCCACAGATACGCAGTATTTT.

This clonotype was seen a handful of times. The CDR3 loop reads CSVPSGGDYNEQFF. The CDR3 coding sequence is TGCAGTGTTCCGAGCGGGGGGGACTACAATGAGCAGTTCTTC. The V and J genes are TRBV20-1 and TRBJ2-1; TRBD2 matches at 10 bases. Trimming cost V 7 bases and J 3 bases; bases outside gene matches: 6. This CDR3 is 14 amino acids long. Per the germline V gene, CDR1 is DFQATT and CDR2 is SNEGSKA (reference sequence).

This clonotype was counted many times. The CDR3 here is CSVVDRGVGYTF. The CDR3 DNA reads TGCAGCGTTGTGGACAGGGGAGTTGGCTACACCTTC. The chain is built from TRBV29-1 and TRBJ1-2; 9 bases line up with TRBD1. V shed 4 bases and J 7 bases; nucleotides not matched to a gene: 4. Per the germline V gene, CDR1 is SQVTM and CDR2 is ANQGSEA. The CDR3 consists of 12 residues.

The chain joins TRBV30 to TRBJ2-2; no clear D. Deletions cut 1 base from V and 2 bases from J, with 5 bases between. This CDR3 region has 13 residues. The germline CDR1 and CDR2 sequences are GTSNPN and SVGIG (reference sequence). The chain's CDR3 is CAWSGHNTGELFF. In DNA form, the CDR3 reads TGTGCCTGGAGTGGACACAACACCGGGGAGCTGTTTTTT.

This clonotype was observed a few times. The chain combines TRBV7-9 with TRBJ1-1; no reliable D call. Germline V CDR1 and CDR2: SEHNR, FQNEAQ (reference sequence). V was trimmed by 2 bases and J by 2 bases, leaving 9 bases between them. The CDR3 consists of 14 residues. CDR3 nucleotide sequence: TGTGCCAGCAGCTTACAGGCGACCAACACTGAAGCTTTCTTT. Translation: CASSLQATNTEAFF. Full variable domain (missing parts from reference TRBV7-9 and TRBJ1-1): DTGVSQNPRHKITKRGQNVTFRCDPISEHNRLYWYRQTLGQGPEFLTYFQNEAQLEKSRLLSDRFSAERPKGSFSTLEIQRTEQGDSAMYLCASSLQATNTEAFFGQGTRLTVV.

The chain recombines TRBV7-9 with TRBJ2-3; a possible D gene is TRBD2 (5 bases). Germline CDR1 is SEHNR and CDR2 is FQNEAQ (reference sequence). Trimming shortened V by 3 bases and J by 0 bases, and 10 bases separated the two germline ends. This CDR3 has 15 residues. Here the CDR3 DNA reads TGTGCCAGCAGCTTTCAAGCGGCAAGCACAGATACGCAGTATTTT. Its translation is CASSFQAASTDTQYF.

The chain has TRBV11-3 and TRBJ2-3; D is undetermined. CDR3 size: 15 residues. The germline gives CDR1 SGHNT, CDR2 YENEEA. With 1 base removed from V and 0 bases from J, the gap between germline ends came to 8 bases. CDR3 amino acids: CASSLGSGSTDTQYF. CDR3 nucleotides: TGTGCCAGCAGCTTAGGTTCTGGGAGCACAGATACGCAGTATTTT.

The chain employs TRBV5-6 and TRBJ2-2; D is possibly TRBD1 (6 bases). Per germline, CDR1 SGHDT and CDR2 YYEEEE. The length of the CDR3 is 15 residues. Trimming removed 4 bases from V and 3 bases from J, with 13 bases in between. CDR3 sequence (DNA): TGTGCCAGCAGCGTCAGGGGTATCCACACCGGGGAGCTGTTTTTT. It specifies CASSVRGIHTGELFF.

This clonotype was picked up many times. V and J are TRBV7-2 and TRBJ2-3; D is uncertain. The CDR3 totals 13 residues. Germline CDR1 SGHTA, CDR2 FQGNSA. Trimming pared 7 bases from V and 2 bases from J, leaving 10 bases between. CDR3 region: CASIVGNTDTQYF. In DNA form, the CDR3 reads TGTGCCAGCATAGTCGGAAACACAGATACGCAGTATTTT.

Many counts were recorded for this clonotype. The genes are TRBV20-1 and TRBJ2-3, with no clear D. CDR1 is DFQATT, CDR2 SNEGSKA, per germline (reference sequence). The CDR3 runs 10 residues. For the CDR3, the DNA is TGCACCACTAGCACAGATACGCAGTATTTT. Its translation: CTTSTDTQYF.

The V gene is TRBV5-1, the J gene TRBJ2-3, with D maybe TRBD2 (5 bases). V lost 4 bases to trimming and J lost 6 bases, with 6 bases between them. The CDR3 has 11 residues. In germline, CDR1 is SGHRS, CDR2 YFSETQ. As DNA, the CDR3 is TGCGCCAGCAGCGACTATGATACGCAGTATTTT. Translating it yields CASSDYDTQYF. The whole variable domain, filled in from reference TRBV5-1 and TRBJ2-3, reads KAGVTQTPRYLIKTRGQQVTLSCSPISGHRSVSWYQQTPGQGLQFLFEYFSETQRNKGNFPGRFSGRQFSNSRSEMNVSTLELGDSALYLCASSDYDTQYFGPGTRLTVL.

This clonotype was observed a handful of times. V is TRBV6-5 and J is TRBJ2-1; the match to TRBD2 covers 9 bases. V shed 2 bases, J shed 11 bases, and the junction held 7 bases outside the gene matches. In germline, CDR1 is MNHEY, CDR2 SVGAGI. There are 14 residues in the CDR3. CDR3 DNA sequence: TGTGCCAGCAGTTACCGGATGAGCGGGGGGAAGCAGTTCTTC. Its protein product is CASSYRMSGGKQFF.